This T cell receptor (beta chain) came from a study of regulatory T cells in long-lasting Graves disease. For the study at large: Graves' patients diagnosed newly had used antithyroid drugs under 3 months.

Worth noting for this clonotype: Its specificity is unknown.

Relying on iRepertoire HTBI primers and Arm-PCR of CDR3 regions, the team built TCR beta libraries. TCRdb reanalysed the multiplex PCR reads using MiXCR and keeps one entry per CDR3 protein. In the table there are about 540,000 distinct CDR3 sequences, roughly 12% of which are singletons. Overall study results and limits: Persistent disease preferred TRBV28, TRBJ1-2 and TRBJ2-5.

From germline, CDR1 is SGHDT and CDR2 YYEEEE. With 4 bases removed from V and 6 bases from J, the gap between germline ends came to 11 bases. There are 12 residues in the CDR3. Described time point: newly diagnosed GD, antithyroid drugs for less than 3 months. TCR sequences were obtained from RNA taken from PBMCs. A further study also used this sample, focusing on T cells in Graves' hyperthyroidism and ophthalmopathy. That source adds: With the HTBI primer set, the TCR CDR3 went through a first round of RT-PCR. Ophthalmopathy onset followed model prediction by a median about seven months.

Sequenced here: peripheral blood mononuclear cells (PBMCs), sampled at new diagnosis, from a patient treated with antithyroid drugs. The chain is built from TRBV5-6 and TRBJ2-7; D may be TRBD1 (6 bases). This TCR came from a man aged 30 to 39 with Graves disease. CDR3 protein: CASSIAGAEQYF. As DNA, the CDR3 is TGTGCCAGCAGCATAGCAGGGGCCGAGCAGTACTTC.